The 27 T cell receptor beta chains presented below share a single source sample, sequenced in a study of control samples from healthy donors and cancer patients. The data were produced by immunoSEQ multiplex PCR, yet TCRdb's version contains in-frame clones alone and is incomplete. The table records 100,000 to 150,000 clones, 85% to 95% of them present only once. The sample was PBMCs. Source of these receptors: a man of 80 years or more with head and neck cancer.

The chain employs TRBV19 and TRBJ2-3, with TRBD2 matching 8 bases. CDR3 size: 12 residues. V shed 6 bases and J 8 bases; nucleotides not matched to a gene: 4. Germline CDR1 and CDR2: LNHDA and SQIVND (reference sequence). The CDR3 DNA reads as TGTGCCAGTAGCGGGAGGGCCTTTACGCAGTATTTT. Amino acid sequence: CASSGRAFTQYF. Filled out from reference TRBV19 and TRBJ2-3, the complete variable domain reads DGGITQSPKYLFRKEGQNVTLSCEQNLNHDAMYWYRQDPGQGLRLIYYSQIVNDFQKGDIAEGYSVSREKKESFPLTVTSAQKNPTAFYLCASSGRAFTQYFGPGTRLTVL.

The chain joins TRBV12-3 or TRBV12-4 to TRBJ1-4, with D tentatively TRBD1 (5 bases). Trimming pared 6 bases from V and 6 bases from J, leaving 11 bases between. This CDR3 has 13 residues. The CDR3: CASRRGRDEKLFF. The CDR3 DNA reads as TGTGCCAGCAGGAGGGGACGGGATGAAAAACTGTTTTTT.

V usage is TRBV24-1 and J usage is TRBJ1-2; no firm D call. The V gene lost 5 bases and the J gene lost 8 bases, with 11 bases spanning the gap. CDR1 is KGHDR, CDR2 SFDVKD, per germline. This CDR3 is 12 amino acids long. CDR3: CATSGGWWGYTF. The CDR3 DNA follows: TGTGCCACCAGTGGAGGATGGTGGGGCTACACCTTC.

This chain joins TRBV7-6 and TRBJ2-5; D not resolved. The germline gives CDR1 SGHVS, CDR2 FNYEAQ. The CDR3 spans 13 residues. Deletions cut 2 bases from V and 5 bases from J, with 9 bases between. CDR3 region: CASSLPTWETQYF. CDR3 sequence (DNA): TGTGCCAGCAGCTTACCCACGTGGGAGACCCAGTACTTC.

The J gene is TRBJ1-2, the V gene TRBV6-1; possibly TRBD1 for D (6 bases). Germline V gene data show CDR1 as MNHNS and CDR2 as SASEGT. The CDR3 extends over 14 amino acids. V lost 0 bases and J lost 6, with 11 bases in between. CDR3 DNA: TGTGCCAGCAGTGAAGCGCGAAGGGGGAATGGCTACACCTTC. This codes for CASSEARRGNGYTF.

The chain links TRBV5-6 to TRBJ1-1; D is possibly TRBD1 (5 bases). The germline CDR1 and CDR2 sequences are SGHDT and YYEEEE. V was pared by 3 bases and J by 1 base, with 10 bases between. The CDR3 contains 14 residues. The CDR3 here is CASSSRGTNTEAFF. CDR3 bases: TGTGCCAGCAGCTCAAGGGGAACGAACACTGAAGCTTTCTTT.

The chain has TRBV2 and TRBJ2-1; 14 bases are a match to TRBD2. The germline CDR1 and CDR2 sequences are SNHLY and FYNNEI. CDR3 length equals 19 residues. J was trimmed by 9 bases and V by 1 base; bases with no gene match: 14. Written as DNA, the CDR3 is TGTGCCAGCAGTGAAGGGCTGGGGCGCGGGACTAGCGGGAGCACTGAGCAGTTCTTC. This gives the protein CASSEGLGRGTSGSTEQFF.

In this sample, this clone turned up once. The rearrangement joins TRBV19 to TRBJ2-3; a weak D match, TRBD1 (5 bases). V dropped 10 bases and J dropped 4 bases, with 21 bases sitting between them. The CDR3 loop spans 15 amino acids. Germline V gene lookup returns CDR1 LNHDA and CDR2 SQIVND (reference sequence). This chain's CDR3 is CATSLGRGRADTQYF. CDR3 DNA sequence: TGTGCCACTTCCCTCGGTAGGGGTCGGGCAGATACGCAGTATTTT.

The chain couples TRBV9 to TRBJ2-3; 7 bases are a match to TRBD1. The ends lost 4 bases at V and 4 bases at J; junction bases unmatched: 24. There are 20 residues in the CDR3. CDR1 is SGDLS and CDR2 is YYNGEE in the germline V gene. CDR3 nucleotides: TGTGCCAGCAGCCACCATTCGGAACAGGGGAACCGGTTTTTGTCAGATACGCAGTATTTT. Translation: CASSHHSEQGNRFLSDTQYF.

Here the CDR3 reads CASAGGQGNQPQHF. CDR3 bases: TGTGCCAGCGCGGGCGGGCAGGGCAATCAGCCCCAGCATTTT. The genes are TRBV11-2 and TRBJ1-5; no clear D. Trimming left V 8 bases short and J 2 bases short, with 13 bases between. The CDR3 runs to 14 residues. Germline V CDR1 and CDR2: SGHAT, FQNNGV.

The chain employs TRBV14 and TRBJ1-2, with D hard to call. CDR1 is SGHDN, CDR2 FVKESK, per germline. The CDR3 runs 12 residues. Trimming shortened V by 3 bases and J by 3 bases, and 5 bases separated the two germline ends. DNA of the CDR3: TGTGCCAGCAGCCAGAGCTACTATGGCTACACCTTC. Protein product: CASSQSYYGYTF. Based on the CDR3 plus reference TRBV14 and TRBJ1-2, the full variable domain is EAGVTQFPSHSVIEKGQTVTLRCDPISGHDNLYWYRRVMGKEIKFLLHFVKESKQDESGMPNNRFLAERTGGTYSTLKVQPAELEDSGVYFCASSQSYYGYTFGSGTRLTVV.

The chain recombines TRBV7-9 with TRBJ2-7; D is uncertain. Germline CDR1 SEHNR, CDR2 FQNEAQ (reference sequence). V was trimmed by 5 bases and J by 5 bases, leaving 10 bases between them. This CDR3 is built from 12 residues. CDR3 DNA: TGTGCCAGCAGCCTCATTAGTCACGAGCAGTACTTC. It encodes CASSLISHEQYF.

This chain uses TRBV3-1 (or the pseudogene TRBV3-2) with TRBJ1-6; D perhaps matches TRBD1 (6 bases). With 2 bases removed from V and 9 bases from J, the gap between germline ends came to 14 bases. The CDR3 has 15 residues. Germline lookup yields CDR1 LGHDT and CDR2 YNNKEL (reference sequence). CDR3 bases: TGTGCCAGCAGCCAAAACAGGGAGGGAGGTTCACCCCTCCACTTT. Translation: CASSQNREGGSPLHF.

The rearrangement joins TRBV7-9 to TRBJ2-1; D not certain. The CDR3 contains 15 residues. With 2 bases removed from V and 4 bases from J, the gap between germline ends came to 12 bases. CDR1 SEHNR and CDR2 FQNEAQ come from the germline V gene (reference sequence). The CDR3: CASSLLGREYNEQFF. The CDR3 DNA is TGTGCCAGCAGCTTACTCGGGCGTGAATACAATGAGCAGTTCTTC.

The gene calls are TRBV7-9 and TRBJ1-3; D not resolved. The V gene's germline CDR1 is SEHNR and CDR2 FQNEAQ (reference sequence). The CDR3 loop spans 18 amino acids. Trimming cost V 5 bases and J 0 bases, with 20 bases left between them. CDR3 amino acids: CASSLIVGTATSGNTIYF. Here the CDR3 DNA reads TGTGCCAGCAGCCTTATAGTGGGTACCGCCACCTCTGGAAACACCATATATTTT.

The chain couples TRBV5-6 to TRBJ1-1; D is unresolved. CDR3 size: 14 residues. Trimming removed 2 bases from V and 11 bases from J, with 19 bases in between. The germline V gene encodes CDR1 SGHDT and CDR2 YYEEEE. CDR3 in DNA: TGTGCCAGCAGCTTCCGGGCGACGGCCCCACAGGCTTTCTTT. It yields the protein CASSFRATAPQAFF.

The chain is built from TRBV5-1 and TRBJ2-1; 7 bases align to TRBD1. CDR1 SGHRS and CDR2 YFSETQ come from the germline V gene. The CDR3 spans 15 residues. The J segment lost 1 base and the V segment lost 0 bases, leaving 1 base of the junction unmatched. CDR3 sequence (DNA): TGCGCCAGCAGCTTGGGGACAGGATCCTACAATGAGCAGTTCTTC. It codes for CASSLGTGSYNEQFF.

V and J are TRBV7-9 and TRBJ1-3; D is possibly TRBD1 (6 bases). With 5 bases removed from V and 0 bases from J, the gap between germline ends came to 11 bases. The CDR3 runs 15 residues. From germline, CDR1 is SEHNR and CDR2 FQNEAQ (reference sequence). CDR3: CASSTDRHSGNTIYF. CDR3 DNA sequence: TGTGCCAGCAGCACAGACAGGCACTCTGGAAACACCATATATTTT.

Note on this clone: The junction differs from germline at one of its ends, possibly a read error. This chain uses TRBV12-3 or TRBV12-4 with TRBJ2-7; D is unclear. This CDR3 is 12 amino acids long. DNA for the CDR3: TGTGCCAGCACTTTAGGGACCTACGAGCAGTACTTC. Translating it yields CASTLGTYEQYF.

V usage is TRBV27 and J usage is TRBJ2-7, with TRBD1 matching over 11 bases. Germline V gene data show CDR1 as MNHEY and CDR2 as SMNVEV (reference sequence). CDR3 length: 15 residues. V lost 2 bases and J lost 0; bases outside the gene matches: 0. For the CDR3, the DNA is TGTGCCAGCAGTTTAGGACAGGGGGCCTCCTACGAGCAGTACTTC. The encoded protein is CASSLGQGASYEQYF.

This chain uses TRBV10-1 with TRBJ2-1, with 10 bases identical to TRBD2. The CDR3 runs 17 residues. Germline values: CDR1 WNHNN, CDR2 SYGVQD (reference sequence). V lost 0 bases, J lost 6 bases, and 8 bases stayed unmatched. The CDR3 DNA is TGCGCCAGCAGTGAGTCGACAGCGGGAGGGCCGGGCAATGAGCAGTTCTTC. It specifies CASSESTAGGPGNEQFF.

The V call is TRBV7-6, the J call TRBJ2-2, with a weak D call TRBD2 (6 bases). Trimming shortened V by 5 bases and J by 3 bases, and 16 bases separated the two germline ends. In germline, CDR1 is SGHVS, CDR2 FNYEAQ. The CDR3 sequence is 16 residues long. The CDR3 DNA sequence: TGTGCCAGCAGCCGGGAGATGTCCGTTGACACCGGGGAGCTGTTTTTT. Translated, it gives CASSREMSVDTGELFF.

The rearrangement links TRBV7-9 to TRBJ2-1, with 12 bases lining up with TRBD2. The CDR3 contains 16 residues. Germline V gene sequence: CDR1 SEHNR, CDR2 FQNEAQ (reference sequence). V lost 4 bases, J lost 3 bases, and 4 bases stayed unmatched. In DNA, the CDR3 is TGTGCCAGCAGCTACCTAGCGGGGGGGATCTACAATGAGCAGTTCTTC. Encoded protein: CASSYLAGGIYNEQFF.

The chain is built from TRBV7-6 and TRBJ2-5; TRBD2 matches 9 bases. Trimming cost V 6 bases and J 4 bases; bases outside gene matches: 9. The CDR3 has 15 amino acids. Germline V gene lookup returns CDR1 SGHVS and CDR2 FNYEAQ. CDR3 in amino acids: CASSVALAGRETQYF. As DNA, the CDR3 is TGTGCCAGCAGTGTCGCGCTAGCGGGGCGAGAGACCCAGTACTTC.

CDR3 sequence (DNA): TGTGCCAGTAGTTCCACCACAGGGGGCGCTTACAATGAGCAGTTCTTC. Amino acids: CASSSTTGGAYNEQFF. V and J are TRBV19 and TRBJ2-1; 9 bases match TRBD1. The junction had 9 bases not matched to a gene; V was cut back by 5 bases and J by 4 bases. The CDR3 covers 16 residues. Germline V lookup: CDR1 LNHDA, CDR2 SQIVND (reference sequence).

The rearrangement uses TRBV12-5 and TRBJ1-6, with TRBD1 as a possible D gene (5 bases). The length of the CDR3 is 15 residues. Germline CDR1 LGHNT, CDR2 FRNRAP. V was clipped by 4 bases and J by 6 bases, with 13 bases between them. In DNA, the CDR3 is TGTGCTAGTGGTTCCCAGACAGCTACTAATTCACCCCTCCACTTT. Residues: CASGSQTATNSPLHF.

The chain uses TRBV9 and TRBJ1-2, with D possibly TRBD1 on 5 matching bases. Per the germline V gene, CDR1 is SGDLS and CDR2 is YYNGEE. The CDR3 runs 15 residues. V lost 3 bases to trimming and J lost 2 bases, with 14 bases between them. CDR3 sequence (DNA): TGTGCCAGCAGCGAGGGAGTGGGGGTGAACTATGGCTACACCTTC. Protein: CASSEGVGVNYGYTF.